The subject of this entry is one T cell receptor beta chain. Trimming shortened V by 8 bases and J by 12 bases, and 19 bases separated the two germline ends. Germline lookup yields CDR1 MDHEN and CDR2 SYDVKM. This CDR3 region has 13 residues. This sample was taken from a study of early T cells in non-severe SARS-CoV-2 infection. For the study at large: Chains stayed unpaired after sequencing of bulk RNA from unsorted whole blood.

As part of library construction, unique molecular identifiers were attached to individual cDNA molecules. TCRdb fed the 5' RACE reads into MiXCR, producing one record per CDR3 protein. The sample consists of 100,000 to 130,000 distinct CDR3 sequences, 9% to 14% of them appearing once. The chain employs TRBV28 and TRBJ1-4, with D maybe TRBD1 (5 bases). This receptor was identified in an adult who was a healthcare worker with PCR-confirmed SARS-CoV-2 infection or an uninfected control (not recorded which). The sample consisted of whole blood. CDR3 bases: TGTGCCAGCTCCGCCGGACTTCCGGGGGAACTGTTTTTT. It encodes CASSAGLPGELFF.